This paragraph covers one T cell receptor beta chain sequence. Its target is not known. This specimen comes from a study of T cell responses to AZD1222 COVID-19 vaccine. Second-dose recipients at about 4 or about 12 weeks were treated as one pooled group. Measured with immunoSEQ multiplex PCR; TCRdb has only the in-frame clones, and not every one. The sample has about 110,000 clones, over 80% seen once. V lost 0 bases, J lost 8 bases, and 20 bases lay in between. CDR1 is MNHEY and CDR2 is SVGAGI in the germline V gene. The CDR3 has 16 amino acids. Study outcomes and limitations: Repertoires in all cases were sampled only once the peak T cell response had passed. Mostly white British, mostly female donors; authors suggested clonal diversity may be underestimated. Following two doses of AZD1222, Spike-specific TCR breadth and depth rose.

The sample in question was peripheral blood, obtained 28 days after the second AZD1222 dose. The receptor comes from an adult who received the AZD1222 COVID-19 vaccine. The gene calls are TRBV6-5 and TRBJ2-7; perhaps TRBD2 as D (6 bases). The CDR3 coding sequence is TGTGCCAGCAGTTACTCGGTTGGAGGGGCCACCCCCAAGCAGTACTTC. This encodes CASSYSVGGATPKQYF.